Each of the 30 T cell receptor beta chains below was sequenced from the same sample in a study of blood T cells in healthy people across ages. The use of a sample-barcoded 5' primer and a J-beta primer mix characterized a second PCR of 7 to 11 cycles. TCRdb passed the 5' RACE reads through MiXCR, listing each CDR3 protein once. The sample holds over 500,000 distinct CDR3 sequences, about 50% seen once. Input material: blood. The receptors were gathered from a woman aged 80 or older in good health.

The chain recombines TRBV7-3 with TRBJ2-7, with TRBD2 as a possible D gene (6 bases). The CDR3 consists of 13 residues. Germline loops: CDR1 SGHTA, CDR2 FQGTGA. V dropped 5 bases and J dropped 9 bases, with 17 bases sitting between them. CDR3 nucleotides: TGTGCCAGCAGCACGGGACTGAGCAGCGGGCAGTACTTC. This translates into CASSTGLSSGQYF.

The gene calls are TRBV7-9 and TRBJ2-2; 7 nucleotides line up with TRBD1. Germline V lookup: CDR1 SEHNR, CDR2 FQNEAQ (reference sequence). The V segment lost 8 bases and the J segment 1 base; nucleotides outside the gene matches: 1. This CDR3 has 13 residues. The CDR3 loop reads CASGQENTGELFF. The CDR3 DNA reads TGTGCCAGCGGACAGGAGAACACCGGGGAGCTGTTTTTT.

Points on this clonotype: A much larger clone lies a single base off, so this may be a read error. The CDR3 loop is CATSDTGPGGETQYF. The CDR3 region has the DNA TGTGCCACCAGTGACACGGGACCGGGAGGGGAGACCCAGTACTTC. The chain recombines TRBV24-1 with TRBJ2-5; 8 bases agree with TRBD2. V gave up 4 bases and J gave up 5 bases; unmatched junction bases: 8. The CDR3 covers 15 residues. Germline CDR1 and CDR2: KGHDR and SFDVKD.

The chain carries TRBV4-2 and TRBJ1-1; D gene unclear. The CDR3 loop spans 11 amino acids. Germline values: CDR1 LGHNA, CDR2 YNFKEQ. V was clipped by 1 base and J by 8 bases, with 5 bases between them. The CDR3 DNA sequence: TGTGCCAGCAGCCAAGGACGGGAAGCTTTCTTT. This gives the protein CASSQGREAFF.

This clonotype appeared a few times. V gene TRBV6-5 combines with J gene TRBJ2-3; D is uncertain. CDR1 MNHEY and CDR2 SVGAGI come from the germline V gene. This CDR3 spans 13 amino acids. V was trimmed by 6 bases and J by 0 bases, leaving 7 bases between them. CDR3 loop: CASRSDSTDTQYF. Here the CDR3 DNA reads TGTGCCAGCAGATCCGACAGCACAGATACGCAGTATTTT.

The J gene is TRBJ1-2, the V gene TRBV18; the D gene is possibly TRBD1 (5 bases). CDR3 size: 14 residues. Germline V gene sequence: CDR1 KGHSH, CDR2 LQKENI. Trimming left V 3 bases short and J 4 bases short, with 12 bases between. The chain's CDR3 is CASSPGEGFYGYTF. Here the CDR3 DNA reads TGTGCCAGCTCACCTGGCGAGGGGTTCTATGGCTACACCTTC. Filled out from reference TRBV18 and TRBJ1-2, the complete variable domain reads NAGVMQNPRHLVRRRGQEARLRCSPMKGHSHVYWYRQLPEEGLKFMVYLQKENIIDESGMPKERFSAEFPKEGPSILRIQQVVRGDSAAYFCASSPGEGFYGYTFGSGTRLTVV.

The sample holds many counts of this clonotype. J is TRBJ2-7 and V is TRBV12-3 or TRBV12-4, with 8 bases lining up with TRBD1. V dropped 6 bases and J dropped 5; count of bases not matched to a gene: 12. This CDR3 spans 15 amino acids. CDR3 protein: CASRVLTGGIDEQYF. The DNA for the CDR3 is TGTGCCAGCAGAGTACTAACAGGGGGGATCGACGAGCAGTACTTC.

The chain has TRBV6-1 and TRBJ2-7; TRBD1 agrees at 8 bases. J gave up 1 base and V 7 bases, and 6 bases lay outside the gene matches. This CDR3 has 14 amino acids. Germline CDR1 reads MNHNS; CDR2 reads SASEGT. In DNA, the CDR3 is TGTGCCAGCAACCAACGGACAGGGTCCTACGAGCAGTACTTC. As protein: CASNQRTGSYEQYF.

The CDR3 reads CASSQDRAGDEQYF. The CDR3, as DNA: TGTGCCAGCAGCCAAGATCGGGCAGGGGACGAGCAGTACTTC. This rearrangement joins TRBV4-2 to TRBJ2-7; the D gene is possibly TRBD1 (6 bases). The V gene lost 0 bases and the J gene lost 5 bases, with 11 bases spanning the gap. Germline CDR1 reads LGHNA; CDR2 reads YNFKEQ. The CDR3 runs 14 residues.

The rearrangement joins TRBV4-2 to TRBJ2-3; tentatively, D is TRBD2 (5 bases). V gave up 0 bases and J gave up 6 bases, with 10 bases separating them. The CDR3 has 14 residues. Germline lookup yields CDR1 LGHNA and CDR2 YNFKEQ. CDR3 DNA: TGTGCCAGCAGCCAAGAGACGGGAATCGATACGCAGTATTTT. Translating it yields CASSQETGIDTQYF.

In this sample, this clonotype turned up many times. The chain joins TRBV29-1 to TRBJ2-7, with 7 bases identical to TRBD2. The CDR3 covers 14 residues. After removal of 0 bases from V and 2 bases from J, the junction contained 4 bases not matched to a gene. CDR1 is SQVTM and CDR2 is ANQGSEA in the germline V gene. The CDR3 loop reads CSVEDDSGTYEQYF. DNA for the CDR3: TGCAGCGTTGAAGATGACAGCGGGACCTACGAGCAGTACTTC.

This clonotype was observed a few times. The chain couples TRBV6-5 to TRBJ2-2; the match to TRBD1 covers 9 bases. Germline V lookup: CDR1 MNHEY, CDR2 SVGAGI. V shed 2 bases and J 4 bases; nucleotides not matched to a gene: 5. There are 16 residues in the CDR3. The CDR3 DNA is TGTGCCAGCAGTTACGGGGACAGGGACCTCACCGGGGAGCTGTTTTTT. Amino acid sequence: CASSYGDRDLTGELFF.

This clonotype appeared many times. The rearrangement joins TRBV28 to TRBJ2-5, with unresolved D. The V and J ends lost 8 bases and 3 bases respectively, with 13 bases between them. The CDR3 length is 13 residues. CDR1 MDHEN and CDR2 SYDVKM come from the germline V gene. As DNA, the CDR3 is TGTGCCAGCGGACCGCGGTACGAAGAGACCCAGTACTTC. This translates into CASGPRYEETQYF.

The chain uses TRBV5-1 and TRBJ2-5; TRBD1 agrees at 8 bases. Germline loops: CDR1 SGHRS, CDR2 YFSETQ. Germline trimming cut 4 bases from V and 5 bases from J; bases unmatched to any gene: 10. The CDR3 is 15 amino acids. The CDR3 loop reads CASSLGQGFRETQYF. CDR3 bases: TGCGCCAGCAGCCTTGGACAGGGCTTTCGGGAGACCCAGTACTTC.

The CDR3 bases are TGTGCCAGCAGTGAAGCGGTCTCGCTGTACGGAGAGAATACGCAGTATTTT. Translation gives CASSEAVSLYGENTQYF. The genes are TRBV6-1 and TRBJ2-3, with D unclear. V was trimmed by 0 bases and J by 7 bases, leaving 20 bases between them. Germline V gene sequence: CDR1 MNHNS, CDR2 SASEGT. The CDR3 is 17 amino acids.

This sequence joins TRBV11-2 and TRBJ2-1, with 8 bases matching TRBD2. Germline-derived CDR1 and CDR2 are SGHAT and FQNNGV. The CDR3 has 15 residues. With 6 bases clipped from V and 0 bases from J, the junction kept 4 bases outside the gene matches. The chain's CDR3 is CASRDGTSSYNEQFF. The CDR3, as DNA: TGTGCCAGCAGGGACGGGACTAGCTCCTACAATGAGCAGTTCTTC.

This clonotype has ten or more counts. V is TRBV10-1 and J is TRBJ2-3, with TRBD2 matching over 9 bases. The CDR3 has 15 amino acids. Germline V CDR1 and CDR2: WNHNN, SYGVQD (reference sequence). With 5 bases clipped from V and 2 bases from J, the junction kept 5 bases outside the gene matches. The CDR3 DNA reads TGCGCCAGCAGTCCAAGCGGGAGGACCACAGATACGCAGTATTTT. This encodes CASSPSGRTTDTQYF.

V and J are TRBV20-1 and TRBJ2-3; 12 nucleotides line up with TRBD2. Germline CDR1 DFQATT, CDR2 SNEGSKA (reference sequence). The CDR3 runs to 12 residues. J lost 10 bases, V lost 3 bases, and 2 bases had no gene match. CDR3 sequence (DNA): TGCAGTGCTAGGACTAGCGGGAGAGCGCAGTATTTT. It yields the protein CSARTSGRAQYF.

This clonotype was detected ten times or more. The V call is TRBV14, the J call TRBJ2-3; possible D gene TRBD2, 6 bases. V dropped 1 base and J dropped 4 bases, with 12 bases sitting between them. The CDR3 loop spans 15 amino acids. Germline V gene data show CDR1 as SGHDN and CDR2 as FVKESK. The chain's CDR3 is CASSQGGAVADTQYF. DNA of the CDR3: TGTGCCAGCAGCCAAGGCGGGGCGGTCGCAGATACGCAGTATTTT.

This clonotype was counted many times. J is TRBJ2-1 and V is TRBV18, with TRBD2 matching 15 bases. Trimming cost V 8 bases and J 9 bases; bases outside gene matches: 8. There are 15 residues in the CDR3. CDR1 and CDR2 from the germline V gene are KGHSH and LQKENI. This chain's CDR3 is CASSHGLAGGVEQFF. CDR3 nucleotides: TGTGCCAGCAGTCACGGACTAGCGGGGGGGGTTGAGCAGTTCTTC.

This clonotype was counted ten times or more. The chain links TRBV5-1 to TRBJ2-7, with a possible D match to TRBD1 (6 bases). Germline lookup yields CDR1 SGHRS and CDR2 YFSETQ. The CDR3 runs 14 residues. V was shortened by 3 bases and J by 6 bases, with 16 bases between the two germline ends. In DNA form, the CDR3 reads TGCGCCAGCAGCTCAGATCCACAGGGCGCCGAGCAGTACTTC. Its protein is CASSSDPQGAEQYF.

This clonotype was detected ten times or more. This chain links TRBV7-9 with TRBJ2-3; D is undetermined. Germline V gene sequence: CDR1 SEHNR, CDR2 FQNEAQ (reference sequence). The CDR3 contains 12 residues. V was pared by 3 bases and J by 3 bases, with 4 bases between. CDR3 sequence reads: CASSFGTDTQYF. The CDR3 DNA reads TGTGCCAGCAGCTTTGGTACAGATACGCAGTATTTT.

V gene TRBV6-6 combines with J gene TRBJ1-2; a weak D match, TRBD1 (5 bases). Trimming stripped 6 bases from V and 4 bases from J, with 21 bases between. Per germline, CDR1 MNHNY and CDR2 SVGAGI (reference sequence). The CDR3 extends over 16 amino acids. CDR3 nucleotides: TGTGCCAGCAGGGATGCCGGGACCTATGTCGCCTATGGCTACACCTTC. This encodes CASRDAGTYVAYGYTF.

This rearrangement joins TRBV6-5 to TRBJ2-3, with D unresolved. Germline V gives CDR1 MNHEY, CDR2 SVGAGI. Deletions cut 11 bases from V and 6 bases from J, with 15 bases between. This CDR3 spans 12 amino acids. For the CDR3, the DNA is TGTGCCGGTAGTTCATCTATGGATACGCAGTATTTT. Its translation is CAGSSSMDTQYF.

This clonotype turned up a few times. A much larger clone is a single base away; this may be a read error. This chain connects TRBV7-8 to TRBJ2-1, with 8 bases aligning to TRBD2. The closer fit of TRBJ2-7 to the DNA end suggests the J call may be wrong. Germline V gene data show CDR1 as SGHVS and CDR2 as FQNEAQ. The CDR3 contains 15 residues. CDR3 nucleotides: TGTGCCAGCAGCTTAGACGGGGGGGCTGCCAATGAGCAGTACTTC. Its translation: CASSLDGGAANEQYF.

This sequence joins TRBV10-3 and TRBJ2-3, with TRBD2 identical over 11 bases. V gave up 3 bases and J gave up 2 bases; unmatched junction bases: 4. Looked up from germline, CDR1 is ENHRY and CDR2 is SYGVKD. The CDR3 has 16 amino acids. The CDR3 spells CAISDPGLADTDTQYF. CDR3 bases: TGTGCCATCAGTGACCCGGGACTAGCGGACACAGATACGCAGTATTTT.

This clonotype was observed a few times. The chain joins TRBV29-1 to TRBJ2-2, with 11 positions matching TRBD2. V trimming: 7 bases; J trimming: 6 bases; junction bases outside the gene matches: 13. There are 16 residues in the CDR3. Germline V lookup: CDR1 SQVTM, CDR2 ANQGSEA. Here the CDR3 reads CSAQEASGGPSGELFF. Written as DNA, the CDR3 is TGCAGCGCCCAAGAGGCTAGCGGGGGGCCATCCGGGGAGCTGTTTTTT.

Points on this clonotype: A much larger clone lies a single base off, so this may be a read error. V is TRBV2 and J is TRBJ2-6; 10 nucleotides line up with TRBD1. With V trimmed by 8 bases and J by 0 bases, 10 bases remained unmatched. Germline CDR1 and CDR2: SNHLY and FYNNEI. The CDR3 sequence is 18 residues long. The CDR3 sequence is CASAGDRGFISGANVLTF. CDR3 nucleotides: TGTGCCAGCGCTGGGGACAGGGGCTTTATCTCTGGGGCCAACGTCCTGACTTTC.

Only one count was recorded for this clonotype. V usage is TRBV12-3 or TRBV12-4 and J usage is TRBJ1-6, with 7 positions matching TRBD1. The CDR3 runs 16 residues. The junction had 10 bases not matched to a gene; V was cut back by 5 bases and J by 6 bases. The CDR3 is CASSPTDRPVNSPLHF. CDR3 nucleotides: TGTGCCAGCAGTCCAACGGACAGGCCGGTTAATTCACCCCTCCACTTT.

The chain uses TRBV12-3 or TRBV12-4 and TRBJ2-3; D uncertain. This CDR3 has 14 residues. The V end lost 2 bases, the J end lost 3 bases, and 9 bases lay between the germline ends. CDR3 amino acids: CASSLLLGTDTQYF. Here the CDR3 DNA reads TGTGCCAGCAGTTTACTACTGGGGACAGATACGCAGTATTTT.